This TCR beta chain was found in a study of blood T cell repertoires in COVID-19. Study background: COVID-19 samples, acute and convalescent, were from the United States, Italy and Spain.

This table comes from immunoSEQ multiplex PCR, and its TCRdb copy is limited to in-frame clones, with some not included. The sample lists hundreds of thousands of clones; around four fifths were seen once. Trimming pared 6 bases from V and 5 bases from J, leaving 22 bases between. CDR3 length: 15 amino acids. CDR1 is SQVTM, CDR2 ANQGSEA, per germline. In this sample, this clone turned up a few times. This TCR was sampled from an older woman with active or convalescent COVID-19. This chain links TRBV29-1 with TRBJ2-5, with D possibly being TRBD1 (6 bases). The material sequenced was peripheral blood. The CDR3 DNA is TGCAGCGTCGCCGGACAGAGAGAAAGGGGGGAGACCCAGTACTTC. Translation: CSVAGQRERGETQYF.